This TCR beta chain derives from a study of early T cells in non-severe SARS-CoV-2 infection. TCRdb passed the 5' RACE reads through MiXCR, listing each CDR3 protein once. The sample has tens of thousands of distinct CDR3 sequences, roughly 7.1% seen once. Germline CDR1 SGHAT, CDR2 FQNNGV. Trimming left V 6 bases short and J 2 bases short, with 17 bases between. This CDR3 region has 16 residues. This clonotype was detected ten times or more. Sequenced sample: whole blood. The sequence came from an adult who was a healthcare worker with PCR-confirmed SARS-CoV-2 infection or an uninfected control (not recorded which). This sequence joins TRBV11-2 and TRBJ1-5, with no clear D. The CDR3 DNA reads TGTGCCAGCAGTTTCAGACAACACCTACGCAATCAGCCCCAGCATTTT. This codes for CASSFRQHLRNQPQHF.